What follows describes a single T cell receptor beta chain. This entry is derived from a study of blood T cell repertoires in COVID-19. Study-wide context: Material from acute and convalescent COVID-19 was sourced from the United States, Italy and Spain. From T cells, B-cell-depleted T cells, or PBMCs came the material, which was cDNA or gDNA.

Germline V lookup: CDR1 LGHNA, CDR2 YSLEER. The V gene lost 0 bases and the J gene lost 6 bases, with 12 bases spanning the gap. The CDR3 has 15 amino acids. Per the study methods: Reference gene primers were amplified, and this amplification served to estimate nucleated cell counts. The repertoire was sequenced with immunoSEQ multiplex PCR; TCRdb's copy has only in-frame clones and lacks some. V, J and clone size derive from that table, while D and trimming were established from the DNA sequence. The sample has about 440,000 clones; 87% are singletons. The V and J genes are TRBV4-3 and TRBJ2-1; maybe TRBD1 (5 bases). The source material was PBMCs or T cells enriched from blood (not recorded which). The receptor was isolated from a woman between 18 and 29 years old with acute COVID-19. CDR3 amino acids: CASSQDRARANEQFF. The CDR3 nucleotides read TGCGCCAGCAGCCAAGATCGGGCCAGGGCCAATGAGCAGTTCTTC.